This TCR beta chain was recorded in a study of blood T cells in healthy people across ages. Study background: Using template switching, researchers captured about one barcoded beta molecule for each two T cells.

Sample-barcoded 5' priming and a J-beta primer mix drove a second PCR of roughly 6 to 12 cycles. The authors tagged each cDNA molecule using a template-switch adaptor with 12 random nucleotides. TCRdb reanalysed the 5' RACE reads using MiXCR and keeps one entry per CDR3 protein. The sample includes hundreds of thousands of distinct CDR3 sequences, 35% to 50% of them seen just once. This clonotype was recorded once. One junction end disagrees with the germline gene, perhaps due to a read error. The germline V gene encodes CDR1 DFQATT and CDR2 SNEGSKA (reference sequence). The CDR3 totals 12 residues. The receptor's source is a man older than 75 in good health. The chain uses TRBV20-1 and TRBJ2-7; D might be TRBD2 (5 bases). Source material: blood. CDR3 nucleotides: TGCGGTGCTCGGAGAGGACTCGGCGAGCAGTACTTC. Its translation: CGARRGLGEQYF.